This TCR beta chain is drawn from a study of blood T cell repertoires in COVID-19. Whole-study context: COVID-19 samples collected from the United States, Italy and Spain covered acute and convalescent phases. Sample material is recorded as cDNA or gDNA derived from T cells, B-cell-depleted T cells, or PBMCs.

In the source study's methods: Reference gene primer amplification gave nucleated cell count estimates. Sequencing was performed with immunoSEQ multiplex PCR; in TCRdb, only in-frame clones are kept and a portion is missing. D and trimming were read from the DNA, whereas the V and J calls and clone size are those reported in that table. The sample shows approximately 410,000 clones, 86% of them seen only once. The germline V and J ends were trimmed by 2 bases and 5 bases, with 16 bases remaining between them. The germline V gene encodes CDR1 MDHEN and CDR2 SYDVKM. This CDR3 has 16 amino acids. This clonotype was obtained from a woman aged 25 to 45 with active or convalescent COVID-19. J is TRBJ1-5 and V is TRBV28, with D tentatively TRBD1 (6 bases). Input material: peripheral blood. The CDR3 is CASSLAPISGDQPQHF. As DNA, the CDR3 is TGTGCCAGCAGTTTAGCACCAATCTCAGGGGATCAGCCCCAGCATTTT.